This T cell receptor beta chain emerged from a study of T-cell reconstitution after alpha-beta-depleted transplantation in children. Only a few counts were recorded for this clonotype. Library preparation (for TCRbeta) was performed with unique molecular identifiers. TCRdb itself ran the PCR reads through MiXCR, one entry per CDR3 protein. The data show about 830,000 distinct CDR3 sequences, roughly 15% seen once. The germline CDR1 and CDR2 sequences are MNHEY and SMNVEV (reference sequence). The CDR3 consists of 16 residues. V was pared by 3 bases and J by 5 bases, with 16 bases between. The sample in question was PBMCs, mostly from graft donor cells, obtained 360 days after TCRalphabeta/CD19-depleted stem cell transplant. The receptor's source is a male patient younger than 18 who had a stem cell transplant for acute lymphoblastic leukemia, so the T cells may come from the graft donor. This chain links TRBV27 with TRBJ1-4, with D perhaps TRBD1 (5 bases). The CDR3 bases are TGTGCCAGCAGTTTCTCCCCCCGGGGGGTAAATGAAAAACTGTTTTTT. Protein: CASSFSPRGVNEKLFF.